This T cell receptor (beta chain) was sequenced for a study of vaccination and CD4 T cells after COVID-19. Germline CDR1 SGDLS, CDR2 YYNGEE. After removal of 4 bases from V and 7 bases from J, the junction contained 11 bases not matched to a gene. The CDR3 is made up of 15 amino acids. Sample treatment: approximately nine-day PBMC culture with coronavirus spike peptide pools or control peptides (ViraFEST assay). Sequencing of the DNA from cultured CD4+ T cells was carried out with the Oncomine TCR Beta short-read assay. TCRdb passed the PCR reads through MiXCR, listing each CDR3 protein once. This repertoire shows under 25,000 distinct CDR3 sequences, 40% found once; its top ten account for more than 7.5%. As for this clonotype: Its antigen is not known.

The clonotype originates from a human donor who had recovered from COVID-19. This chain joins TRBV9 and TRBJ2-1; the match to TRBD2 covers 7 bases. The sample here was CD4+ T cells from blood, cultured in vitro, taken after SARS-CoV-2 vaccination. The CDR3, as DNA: TGTGCCAGCAGCTCCACTAGCGTTAGGACAAATGAGCAGTTCTTC. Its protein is CASSSTSVRTNEQFF.